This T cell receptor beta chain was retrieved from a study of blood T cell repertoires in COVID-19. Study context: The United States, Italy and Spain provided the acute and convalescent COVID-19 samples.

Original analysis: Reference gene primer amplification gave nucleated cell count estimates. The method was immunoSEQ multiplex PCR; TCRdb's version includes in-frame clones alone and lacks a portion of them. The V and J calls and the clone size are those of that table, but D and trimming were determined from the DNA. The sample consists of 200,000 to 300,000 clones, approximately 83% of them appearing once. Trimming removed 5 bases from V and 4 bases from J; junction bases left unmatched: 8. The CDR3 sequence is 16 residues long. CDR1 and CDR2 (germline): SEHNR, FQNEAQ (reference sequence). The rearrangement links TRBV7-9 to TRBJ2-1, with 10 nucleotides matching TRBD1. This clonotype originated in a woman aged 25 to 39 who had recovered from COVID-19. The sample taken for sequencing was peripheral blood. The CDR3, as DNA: TGTGCCAGCAGCGTACCGGGACAGGGGATTTACAATGAGCAGTTCTTC. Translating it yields CASSVPGQGIYNEQFF.